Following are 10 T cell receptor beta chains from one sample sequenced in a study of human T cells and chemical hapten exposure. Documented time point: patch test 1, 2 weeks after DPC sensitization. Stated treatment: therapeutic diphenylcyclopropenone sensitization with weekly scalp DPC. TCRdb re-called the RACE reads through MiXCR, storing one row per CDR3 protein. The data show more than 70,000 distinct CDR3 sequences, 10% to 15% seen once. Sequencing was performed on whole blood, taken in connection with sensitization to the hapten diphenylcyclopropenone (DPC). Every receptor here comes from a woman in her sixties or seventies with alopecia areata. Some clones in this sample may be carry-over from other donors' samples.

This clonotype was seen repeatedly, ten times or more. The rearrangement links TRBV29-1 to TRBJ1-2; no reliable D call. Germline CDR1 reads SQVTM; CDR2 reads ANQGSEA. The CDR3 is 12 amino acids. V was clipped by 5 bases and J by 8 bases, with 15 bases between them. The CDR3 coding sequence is TGCAGCGTTCTCCCAGAGATGTACGGCTACACCTTC. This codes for CSVLPEMYGYTF.

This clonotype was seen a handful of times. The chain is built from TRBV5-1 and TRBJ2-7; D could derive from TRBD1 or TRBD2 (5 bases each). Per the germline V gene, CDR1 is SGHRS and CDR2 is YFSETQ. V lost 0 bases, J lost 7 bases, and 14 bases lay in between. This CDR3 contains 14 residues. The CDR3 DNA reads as TGCGCCAGCAGCTTGGGCAGTGAGGGGAAGGAGCAGTACTTC. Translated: CASSLGSEGKEQYF.

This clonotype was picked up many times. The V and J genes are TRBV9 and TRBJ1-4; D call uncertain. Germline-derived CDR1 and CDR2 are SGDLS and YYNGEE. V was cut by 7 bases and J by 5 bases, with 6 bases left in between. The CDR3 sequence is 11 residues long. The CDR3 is CASGLNEKLFF. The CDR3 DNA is TGTGCCAGCGGATTAAATGAAAAACTGTTTTTT.

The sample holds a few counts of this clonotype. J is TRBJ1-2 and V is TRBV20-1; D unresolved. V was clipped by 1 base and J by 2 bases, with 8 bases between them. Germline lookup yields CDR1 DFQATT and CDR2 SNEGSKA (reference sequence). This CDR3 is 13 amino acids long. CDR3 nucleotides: TGCAGTGCTAGAGCGGGGAGAAACTATGGCTACACCTTC. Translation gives CSARAGRNYGYTF.

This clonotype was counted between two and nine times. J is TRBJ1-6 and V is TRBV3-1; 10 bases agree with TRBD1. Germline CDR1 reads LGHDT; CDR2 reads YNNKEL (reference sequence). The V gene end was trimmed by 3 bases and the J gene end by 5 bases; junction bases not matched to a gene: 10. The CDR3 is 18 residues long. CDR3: CASSQGTGARLDNSPLHF. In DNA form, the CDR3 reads TGTGCCAGCAGCCAGGGGACAGGGGCACGTTTGGATAATTCACCCCTCCACTTT.

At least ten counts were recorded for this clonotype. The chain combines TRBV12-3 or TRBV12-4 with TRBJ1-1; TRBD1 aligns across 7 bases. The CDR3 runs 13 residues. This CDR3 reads CADERDRGGSAFF. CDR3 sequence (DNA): TGTGCAGACGAGAGGGACAGAGGGGGTTCGGCTTTCTTT.

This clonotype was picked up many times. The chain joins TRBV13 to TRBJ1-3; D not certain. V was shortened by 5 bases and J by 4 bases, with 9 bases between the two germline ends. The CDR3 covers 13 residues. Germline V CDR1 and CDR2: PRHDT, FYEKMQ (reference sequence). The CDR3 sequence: CASSLNTGNTIYF. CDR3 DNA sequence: TGTGCCAGCAGCCTTAACACGGGAAACACCATATATTTT.

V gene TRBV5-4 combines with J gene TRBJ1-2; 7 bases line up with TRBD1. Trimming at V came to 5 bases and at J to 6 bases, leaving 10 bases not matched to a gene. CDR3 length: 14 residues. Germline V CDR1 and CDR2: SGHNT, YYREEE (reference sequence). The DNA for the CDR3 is TGTGCCAGCAGGGCTGGACAGGCCTACCATGGCTACACCTTC. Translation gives CASRAGQAYHGYTF. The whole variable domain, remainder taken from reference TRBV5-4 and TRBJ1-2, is ETGVTQSPTHLIKTRGQQVTLRCSSQSGHNTVSWYQQALGQGPQFIFQYYREEENGRGNFPPRFSGLQFPNYSSELNVNALELDDSALYLCASRAGQAYHGYTFGSGTRLTVV.

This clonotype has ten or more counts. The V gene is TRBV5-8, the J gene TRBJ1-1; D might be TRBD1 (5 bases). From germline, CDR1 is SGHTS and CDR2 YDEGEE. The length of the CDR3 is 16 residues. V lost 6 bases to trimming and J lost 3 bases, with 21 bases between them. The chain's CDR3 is CASIPTWGVGHTEAFF. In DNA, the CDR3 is TGTGCCAGCATCCCGACATGGGGGGTCGGACACACTGAAGCTTTCTTT.

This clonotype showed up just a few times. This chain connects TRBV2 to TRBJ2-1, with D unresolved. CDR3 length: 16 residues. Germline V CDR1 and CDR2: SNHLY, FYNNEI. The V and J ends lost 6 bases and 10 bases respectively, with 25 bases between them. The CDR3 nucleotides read TGTGCCAGCAGGGATCGGACGGTCGGATCGCCTATCGAGCAGTTCTTC. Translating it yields CASRDRTVGSPIEQFF.